A selection of T cell receptor beta chains follows, all from one sample in a study of cytomegalovirus exposure and HLA in healthy donors. Using immunoSEQ multiplex PCR, the repertoire was profiled, and TCRdb retains in-frame clones only, with some absent. The record lists 150,000 to 200,000 clones, of which the ten most abundant hold 0.7% to 0.8%. The sample consisted of PBMCs. The receptors were gathered from a woman between 18 and 29 years old in good health and CMV-seropositive. Each CDR3 is given without its conserved first and last residue.

CDR3aa: ASSLGTAGANVLT
len: 13
j_gene: TRBJ2-6
v_gene: TRBV6-6

CDR3aa: ASSGQTRGEKLF
len: 12
j_gene: TRBJ1-4
v_gene: TRBV7-9

CDR3aa: ASSLGLAGGGEQF
len: 13
j_gene: TRBJ2-1
v_gene: TRBV11-3

CDR3aa: ASSYLSSTDTQY
len: 12
j_gene: TRBJ2-3
v_gene: TRBV7-2

CDR3aa: ASTPRPRTGWEGYGYT
len: 16
j_gene: TRBJ1-2
v_gene: TRBV7-9

CDR3aa: ASSVAPMHAELYNEQF
len: 16
j_gene: TRBJ2-1
v_gene: TRBV9

CDR3aa: ASSEQGGPVNYGYT
len: 14
j_gene: TRBJ1-2
v_gene: TRBV9

CDR3aa: ASSSLAGLTDTQY
len: 13
j_gene: TRBJ2-3
v_gene: TRBV19

CDR3aa: ASTSRGGTNEKLF
len: 13
j_gene: TRBJ1-4
v_gene: TRBV6-6

CDR3aa: ASRGGLDAYEQY
len: 12
j_gene: TRBJ2-7
v_gene: TRBV5-6

CDR3aa: ASSGKTGPDTQY
len: 12
j_gene: TRBJ2-3
v_gene: TRBV5-1

CDR3aa: ASSPGGLWEKLF
len: 12
j_gene: TRBJ1-4
v_gene: TRBV7-9

CDR3aa: ASSPPKGGATTIY
len: 13
j_gene: TRBJ1-3
v_gene: TRBV11-3

CDR3aa: ASSPGDYLSTDTQY
len: 14
j_gene: TRBJ2-3
v_gene: TRBV7-4

CDR3aa: ASSPGVAGANVLT
len: 13
j_gene: TRBJ2-6
v_gene: TRBV11-3

CDR3aa: ATSRGTTGNQPQH
len: 13
j_gene: TRBJ1-5
v_gene: TRBV15

CDR3aa: ASSQDQGLYEQY
len: 12
j_gene: TRBJ2-7
v_gene: TRBV4-2

CDR3aa: AILRASYNEQF
len: 11
j_gene: TRBJ2-1
v_gene: TRBV6-1

CDR3aa: ASSPSVNTEAF
len: 11
j_gene: TRBJ1-1
v_gene: TRBV18

CDR3aa: SVDDSYEQY
len: 9
j_gene: -
v_gene: TRBV29-1

CDR3aa: ASSARGEAF
len: 9
j_gene: TRBJ1-1
v_gene: TRBV4-1

CDR3aa: ASSQARLAGYDEQF
len: 14
j_gene: TRBJ2-1
v_gene: TRBV14

CDR3aa: ASSLARGENTGELF
len: 14
j_gene: TRBJ2-2
v_gene: TRBV5-4

CDR3aa: ASSVLAGGLRAEQF
len: 14
j_gene: TRBJ2-1
v_gene: TRBV9

CDR3aa: ASSERTGDEAF
len: 11
j_gene: TRBJ1-1
v_gene: TRBV10-1

CDR3aa: ASARRADLEQY
len: 11
j_gene: TRBJ2-7
v_gene: TRBV10-3

CDR3aa: ASSQVSGAGDTQY
len: 13
j_gene: TRBJ2-3
v_gene: TRBV4-1

CDR3aa: AISESTGNTEAF
len: 12
j_gene: TRBJ1-1
v_gene: TRBV10-3

CDR3aa: ASSQGTGGFYGYT
len: 13
j_gene: TRBJ1-2
v_gene: TRBV14

CDR3aa: ASSSAARSTDTQY
len: 13
j_gene: TRBJ2-3
v_gene: TRBV18

CDR3aa: AISESTGGRDTQY
len: 13
j_gene: TRBJ2-3
v_gene: TRBV10-3

CDR3aa: ASTGGTNTGELF
len: 12
j_gene: TRBJ2-2
v_gene: TRBV10-1

CDR3aa: ASSQAGTGNNEQF
len: 13
j_gene: TRBJ2-1
v_gene: TRBV7-8

CDR3aa: ASSLGQWALYEQY
len: 13
j_gene: TRBJ2-7
v_gene: TRBV5-1

CDR3aa: ASSLEANEKLF
len: 11
j_gene: TRBJ1-4
v_gene: TRBV27

CDR3aa: ASSMLNRVQETQY
len: 13
j_gene: TRBJ2-5
v_gene: TRBV5-6

CDR3aa: ASHPPGGGNQPQH
len: 13
j_gene: TRBJ1-5
v_gene: TRBV6-1

CDR3aa: ATSQDRGRQPQH
len: 12
j_gene: TRBJ1-5
v_gene: TRBV15

CDR3aa: ASSESRGRNTEAF
len: 13
j_gene: TRBJ1-1
v_gene: TRBV25-1

CDR3aa: ASTERRQNTEAF
len: 12
j_gene: TRBJ1-1
v_gene: TRBV6-1

CDR3aa: ASSKDRLGSYGYT
len: 13
j_gene: TRBJ1-2
v_gene: TRBV5-1

CDR3aa: ASSPTGNIQY
len: 10
j_gene: TRBJ2-4
v_gene: TRBV7-2

CDR3aa: ASSGYSGVTQPQH
len: 13
j_gene: TRBJ1-5
v_gene: TRBV7-2

CDR3aa: ASNKGFTGTGELF
len: 13
j_gene: TRBJ2-2
v_gene: TRBV9

CDR3aa: ASRAGGSSYEQY
len: 12
j_gene: TRBJ2-7
v_gene: TRBV7-2

CDR3aa: ASSQRTHNSPLH
len: 12
j_gene: TRBJ1-6
v_gene: TRBV2

CDR3aa: ATGDPGESYTGELF
len: 14
j_gene: TRBJ2-2
v_gene: TRBV11-3

CDR3aa: ATSSGLVSGETQY
len: 13
j_gene: TRBJ2-5
v_gene: TRBV15

CDR3aa: AWTPRSGEQY
len: 10
j_gene: TRBJ2-7
v_gene: TRBV30

CDR3aa: ASSPGQGGEAF
len: 11
j_gene: TRBJ1-1
v_gene: TRBV7-9

CDR3aa: AISESAGGVYGYT
len: 13
j_gene: TRBJ1-2
v_gene: TRBV10-3

CDR3aa: ASIPGVSYEQY
len: 11
j_gene: TRBJ2-7
v_gene: TRBV10-2

CDR3aa: ASSVLAGGQETQY
len: 13
j_gene: TRBJ2-5
v_gene: TRBV6-1

CDR3aa: ASSLDRGGYT
len: 10
j_gene: TRBJ1-2
v_gene: TRBV7-2